This is a list of T cell receptor beta chains from one sample in a study of OX40 agonist ivuxolimab in advanced cancers. Only in-frame clones appear in the TCRdb table, and some are missing; sequencing was by immunoSEQ multiplex PCR. This table has just over 80,000 clones, over 75% appearing once. Sequenced here: CD4+ or CD8+ T cells sorted from blood, sampled in a trial of the OX40 agonist ivuxolimab. Receptor source: an adult with an advanced solid tumor such as melanoma, head and neck, liver or kidney cancer. Both conserved end residues are part of each CDR3. Fields, in order: clone size, D gene, V gene, J gene, CDR3 protein, CDR3 DNA. A D gene is named only where the DNA matches it firmly. Size is omitted from some rows. Given values are once, few, many or a class for expanded clones.

size: NA
D: NA
V: TRBV28
J: TRBJ2-3
CDR3: CASSPGHPADTQYF
DNA: TGTGCCAGCAGCCCTGGACACCCCGCAGATACGCAGTATTTT

size: NA
D: TRBD2
V: TRBV5-4
J: TRBJ2-3
CDR3: CASSSPWTSGTTDTQYF
DNA: TGTGCCAGCAGCTCCCCTTGGACTAGCGGAACCACAGATACGCAGTATTTT

size: NA
D: NA
V: TRBV28
J: TRBJ1-6
CDR3: CASSLVSTPLHF
DNA: TGTGCCAGCAGTTTGGTCAGTACACCCCTCCACTTT

size: NA
D: NA
V: TRBV7-8
J: TRBJ2-3
CDR3: CASSLQGVADTQYF
DNA: TGTGCCAGCAGCTTGCAAGGGGTGGCGGATACGCAGTATTTT

size: NA
D: NA
V: TRBV19
J: TRBJ1-3
CDR3: CASSPIEGGGNTIYF
DNA: TGTGCCAGTAGTCCAATAGAAGGCGGTGGAAACACCATATATTTT

size: once
D: NA
V: TRBV5-4
J: TRBJ2-2
CDR3: CASSQGKGGGPGTGELFF
DNA: TGTGCCAGCAGCCAAGGAAAAGGAGGGGGCCCTGGCACCGGGGAGCTGTTTTTT

size: NA
D: TRBD1
V: TRBV2
J: TRBJ1-2
CDR3: CASSATGTGDYGYTF
DNA: TGTGCCAGCAGTGCCACCGGGACAGGGGACTATGGCTACACCTTC

size: NA
D: TRBD2
V: TRBV6-5
J: TRBJ2-1
CDR3: CASSRTSGDPTSRFF
DNA: TGTGCCAGCAGCCGGACTAGCGGGGACCCTACGTCGCGGTTCTTC

size: NA
D: TRBD1
V: TRBV6-1
J: TRBJ1-2
CDR3: CASSEPEGAYYGYTF
DNA: TGTGCCAGCAGTGAGCCGGAGGGGGCCTACTATGGCTACACCTTC

size: NA
D: NA
V: TRBV19
J: TRBJ2-6
CDR3: CASSANRRLTGANVLTF
DNA: TGTGCCAGTAGTGCCAACCGGAGGCTAACCGGGGCCAACGTCCTGACTTTC

size: NA
D: NA
V: TRBV9
J: TRBJ2-5
CDR3: CASSVEETQYF
DNA: TGTGCCAGCAGCGTAGAGGAGACCCAGTACTTC

size: NA
D: TRBD1
V: TRBV6-5
J: TRBJ2-1
CDR3: CASRGGQGVDEQFF
DNA: TGTGCCAGCAGGGGCGGACAGGGGGTCGATGAGCAGTTCTTC

size: NA
D: NA
V: TRBV7-2
J: TRBJ1-1
CDR3: CASNPMGGLFRAFF
DNA: TGTGCCAGCAACCCCATGGGGGGTTTATTCCGAGCTTTCTTT

size: NA
D: NA
V: TRBV10-3
J: TRBJ1-5
CDR3: CAISESKAAGNQPQHF
DNA: TGTGCCATCAGTGAGTCGAAGGCGGCTGGCAATCAGCCCCAGCATTTT

size: few
D: TRBD2
V: TRBV19
J: TRBJ2-3
CDR3: CATRFSGSGDTQYF
DNA: TGTGCCACTCGGTTTAGCGGGAGTGGAGATACGCAGTATTTT

size: few
D: TRBD1
V: TRBV6-6
J: TRBJ1-4
CDR3: CASRQGGNNEKLFF
DNA: TGTGCCAGCAGGCAGGGGGGTAATAATGAAAAACTGTTTTTT

size: NA
D: TRBD2
V: TRBV6-4
J: TRBJ2-3
CDR3: CASSLLAGGSTDTQYF
DNA: TGTGCCAGCAGTCTACTAGCGGGAGGAAGCACAGATACGCAGTATTTT

size: NA
D: NA
V: TRBV10-2
J: TRBJ2-5
CDR3: CASSAWGPETQYF
DNA: TGCGCCAGCAGCGCCTGGGGCCCAGAGACCCAGTACTTC

size: NA
D: TRBD2
V: TRBV28
J: TRBJ2-1
CDR3: CASSPTGGLGEQFF
DNA: TGTGCCAGCAGTCCGACGGGGGGGCTTGGCGAGCAGTTCTTC

size: few
D: NA
V: TRBV19
J: TRBJ1-6
CDR3: CASSIEDGGNSPLHF
DNA: TGTGCCAGTAGTATTGAGGATGGGGGAAATTCACCCCTCCACTTT

size: NA
D: NA
V: TRBV7-9
J: TRBJ1-1
CDR3: CASSSSLPREGAFF
DNA: TGTGCCAGCAGCTCCTCATTACCCAGGGAGGGGGCTTTCTTT

size: NA
D: TRBD2
V: TRBV15
J: TRBJ2-1
CDR3: CATSRSLAGEVNEQFF
DNA: TGTGCCACCAGCAGGTCTCTAGCGGGGGAGGTTAATGAGCAGTTCTTC

size: NA
D: NA
V: TRBV7-8
J: TRBJ1-2
CDR3: CASSLDLNYGYTF
DNA: TGTGCCAGCAGCTTAGATTTGAACTACGGCTACACCTTC

size: NA
D: TRBD1
V: TRBV11-2
J: TRBJ2-7
CDR3: CASSLDGTETYEQYF
DNA: TGTGCCAGCAGCTTAGACGGGACAGAAACCTACGAGCAGTACTTC

size: NA
D: NA
V: TRBV7-8
J: TRBJ1-2
CDR3: CASSLASLGVRYTF
DNA: TGTGCCAGCAGCTTAGCCTCCCTGGGGGTGCGCTACACCTTC

size: NA
D: NA
V: TRBV6-1
J: TRBJ1-1
CDR3: CASSEARQGHTEAFF
DNA: TGTGCCAGCAGTGAAGCGCGGCAGGGCCACACTGAAGCTTTCTTT

size: NA
D: NA
V: TRBV6-1
J: TRBJ1-5
CDR3: CASSRGGSSNQPQHF
DNA: TGTGCCAGCAGTCGGGGGGGTAGTAGCAATCAGCCCCAGCATTTT

size: NA
D: TRBD1
V: TRBV5-4
J: TRBJ1-2
CDR3: CASSSRGIPGDGYTF
DNA: TGTGCCAGCAGCTCCAGGGGGATACCGGGCGATGGCTACACCTTC

size: NA
D: NA
V: TRBV10-2
J: TRBJ1-3
CDR3: CASRQWGGSGNTIYF
DNA: TGCGCCAGCAGACAGTGGGGGGGATCGGGAAACACCATATATTTT

size: once
D: TRBD2
V: TRBV5-1
J: TRBJ2-5
CDR3: CASTGRVGETQYF
DNA: TGCGCCAGTACCGGGAGGGTTGGGGAGACCCAGTACTTC

size: NA
D: NA
V: TRBV7-3
J: TRBJ2-1
CDR3: CASSLRDNYPNEQFF
DNA: TGTGCCAGCAGCTTGAGGGACAACTATCCAAATGAGCAGTTCTTC

size: NA
D: TRBD1
V: TRBV4-1
J: TRBJ1-2
CDR3: CASSPLPRTGVGGYTF
DNA: TGCGCCAGCAGCCCCCTTCCGCGTACAGGGGTAGGAGGCTACACCTTC

size: NA
D: TRBD2
V: TRBV18
J: TRBJ2-5
CDR3: CASSPRTSGGETQYF
DNA: TGTGCCAGCTCACCGAGGACTAGCGGGGGGGAGACCCAGTACTTC

size: once
D: TRBD2
V: TRBV19
J: TRBJ2-1
CDR3: CASSPVPGLVTYNEQFF
DNA: TGTGCCAGTAGCCCTGTACCGGGACTAGTAACCTACAATGAGCAGTTCTTC

size: NA
D: TRBD2
V: TRBV2
J: TRBJ2-1
CDR3: CASRGPPGLAGGRRNEQFF
DNA: TGTGCCAGCAGAGGACCCCCGGGACTAGCGGGAGGGCGGCGCAATGAGCAGTTCTTC

size: NA
D: NA
V: TRBV6-1
J: TRBJ2-4
CDR3: CASSDRLNLAKNIQYF
DNA: TGTGCCAGCAGTGACAGGTTAAATCTAGCCAAAAACATTCAGTACTTC

size: NA
D: NA
V: TRBV6-5
J: TRBJ2-3
CDR3: CASSNTLGYTQYF
DNA: TGTGCCAGCAGTAATACTCTGGGTTATACGCAGTATTTT

size: NA
D: TRBD2
V: TRBV2
J: TRBJ2-1
CDR3: CASSVAGGPVNEQFF
DNA: TGTGCCAGCAGTGTGGCGGGAGGGCCGGTCAATGAGCAGTTCTTC

size: NA
D: NA
V: TRBV5-1
J: TRBJ1-5
CDR3: CASSQSGLNSNQPQHF
DNA: TGCGCCAGCAGCCAATCCGGACTTAATAGCAATCAGCCCCAGCATTTT

size: NA
D: NA
V: TRBV5-1
J: TRBJ2-5
CDR3: CATGQTQETQYF
DNA: TGCGCCACTGGACAGACCCAAGAGACCCAGTACTTC

size: NA
D: NA
V: TRBV2
J: TRBJ1-3
CDR3: CASSEWGGRNGNTIYF
DNA: TGTGCCAGCAGTGAATGGGGGGGCAGGAATGGAAACACCATATATTTT

size: NA
D: NA
V: TRBV5-4
J: TRBJ1-4
CDR3: CASSLGQKPTNEKLFF
DNA: TGTGCCAGCAGCTTGGGTCAGAAACCAACTAATGAAAAACTGTTTTTT

size: NA
D: NA
V: TRBV19
J: TRBJ1-1
CDR3: CASSRGTGEAFF
DNA: TGTGCCAGTAGTCGGGGAACTGGTGAAGCTTTCTTT

size: few
D: NA
V: TRBV23-1
J: TRBJ1-1
CDR3: CASSQSTDEAFF
DNA: TGCGCCAGCAGTCAATCTACCGACGAAGCTTTCTTT

size: NA
D: NA
V: TRBV7-2
J: TRBJ2-3
CDR3: CASGGRDIGTDTQYF
DNA: TGTGCCAGCGGGGGCCGGGACATCGGCACAGATACGCAGTATTTT

size: NA
D: NA
V: TRBV28
J: TRBJ1-5
CDR3: CASSSRGIHNQPQHF
DNA: TGTGCCAGCAGTTCCCGTGGGATCCACAATCAGCCCCAGCATTTT

size: NA
D: NA
V: TRBV18
J: TRBJ1-2
CDR3: CASSPSLTGYGYTF
DNA: TGTGCCAGCTCACCAAGTCTAACTGGCTATGGCTACACCTTC

size: NA
D: TRBD1
V: TRBV7-8
J: TRBJ1-1
CDR3: CASSARQGMNTEAFF
DNA: TGTGCCAGCAGCGCCAGACAGGGCATGAACACTGAAGCTTTCTTT

size: once
D: TRBD1
V: TRBV5-1
J: TRBJ1-2
CDR3: CASSLGGQGYGYTF
DNA: TGCGCCAGCAGCTTGGGAGGACAGGGATATGGCTACACCTTC

size: NA
D: TRBD2
V: TRBV5-1
J: TRBJ2-3
CDR3: CASSISGGALDTQYF
DNA: TGCGCCAGCAGCATTAGCGGGGGGGCCTTGGATACGCAGTATTTT

size: NA
D: NA
V: TRBV10-3
J: TRBJ2-5
CDR3: CAITGHSQETQYF
DNA: TGTGCCATCACGGGACATTCTCAAGAGACCCAGTACTTC